This record concerns one T cell receptor (beta chain) sequence. No antigen is known for it. Every participant had a single incident cervical HPV16 infection, and women with prevalent HPV16 infections were excluded. Cervical HPV DNA was detected by MY09/MY11 PCR and genotyped by dot-blot hybridization. Around 15 mL of heparinized blood were centrifuged, and the buffy coat was split into aliquots, frozen at -30 degrees C, and then kept at -80 degrees C. QIAGEN kits were used to extract genomic DNA from buffy coat specimens. TCR beta CDR3 regions were amplified by multiplex PCR using the immunoSEQ assay from an average of 1200 ng genomic DNA per sample. Primer bias was corrected in the assay by using a complete synthetic TCR repertoire to establish an amplification baseline. The amplicons were sequenced on the Illumina platform. Per the authors' processing: Error correction of the sequences involved clustering with frequency ratios plus a modified nearest-neighbor algorithm, after which the sequences were analyzed in the immunoSEQ Analyzer using IMGT gene definitions. TCR richness and evenness were averaged over 20 rarefaction repeats at each rarefaction depth, excluding samples with fewer sequences than the depth. Wilcoxon rank sum tests with FDR correction were used to compare V, D and J gene relative abundances between the groups. Blinded duplicates gave an intraclass correlation of approximately 96% for TCR richness and an average of about 76% across around 66 gene segments. TCRdb re-hosts the immuneACCESS table, in-frame sequences only. Its copies lack some clones; in the studies checked, an unresolved V gene accounts for under half of them, and the cause for the rest is not known. V and J calls and clone size are given by that table; D and trimming were obtained from the DNA. The table held for this sample gives tens of thousands of clones. In total, the top ten clones hold roughly 1.5% of the sample.

This entry belongs to a study of T cells in women clearing cervical HPV infection (dated by TCRdb to 2016 to 2019). In terms of the full investigation: The cases were 20 to 25 women with histologically confirmed HPV16-related CIN3 or worse, and 2 of these cases were invasive cancers. HLA typing was available for only a few women, so HLA type could not be excluded as a confounder. Cases and controls were matched on age within five years and on year of sample collection. Cases had a median age of roughly 30 years compared with 38 for controls, and baseline characteristics showed no significant differences between the groups. Quality controls consisted of five blinded duplicates per group, for a total of around 60 samples made up of about 50 participants and roughly ten replicates. Blood from cases was collected at the visit at which the lesion was first identified, whereas blood from controls was collected once infection was no longer detected. This exploratory proof-of-principle case-control study, nested within the Guanacaste HPV Natural History Study in Costa Rica, compared TCR repertoires among women with different cervical HPV16 outcomes. For cases, the median interval between lesion detection and blood sampling was around 160 days, with an interquartile range of roughly 80 to 230 days. In the parent cohort, roughly 10,000 women aged 18 or older were enrolled in Guanacaste, Costa Rica, during about 1992 to 1994 and were followed for 7 to 8 years. The controls were around 26 women whose single incident HPV16 infection cleared within 12 months with no development of precancer or cancer. What the research found in general, with its limitations: Across sequencing depths, CIN3+ cases showed significantly higher TCR repertoire richness than controls, but evenness did not differ between the groups. Because T-cell numbers per sample were unknown, differences in richness could reflect varying T-cell content rather than repertoire biology. Random forest classifiers combining richness and V gene abundances distinguished cases from controls with an estimated AUC of about 0.8. Because of the cross-sectional design, the study could not determine whether the associations came before infection or resulted from infection, and neither effector/memory subsets nor HPV-specific T cells were isolated.

Sequenced sample: blood buffy coat. The source is a woman aged 18 to 75 with a cervical HPV16 infection that either progressed to CIN3+ or cleared (not recorded which).

The encoded CDR3 is CASRGGGAVNTEAFF. The part of the CDR3 DNA that was read is TGTGCCAGCCGCGGGGGGGGAGCGGTGAACACTGAA. In this chain, TRBV2 is recombined with TRBJ1-1, with a weak D call of TRBD1 (5 bases match). The read halts 3 residues ahead of the CDR3 end, with the missing end drawn from the germline J gene. Spanning cysteine to phenylalanine, the CDR3 consists of 15 amino acids. Sequencing covers 36 bases of the CDR3, shown here with the frame starting at base 1. The CDR1 and CDR2 encoded by the germline V gene are SNHLY and FYNNEI. V is clipped by 8 bases and J by 0 bases, and the sequence between their germline boundaries is 16 bases long.